These 29 T cell receptor beta chains came from one sample sequenced in a study of cytomegalovirus exposure and HLA in healthy donors. Primers included in the PCR were 60 Vbeta and 13 Jbeta primers. Here immunoSEQ multiplex PCR was the method, and the copy in TCRdb shows in-frame clones only, minus some. Among about 170,000 clones, roughly two thirds were seen once, and the ten largest hold roughly 5.2%. Sequencing was carried out using PBMCs. The receptors shown here come from a woman younger than 30 in good health and CMV-seropositive.

The chain employs TRBV4-3 and TRBJ1-4, with D uncertain. Germline lookup yields CDR1 LGHNA and CDR2 YSLEER. The CDR3 has 14 amino acids. V gave up 0 bases and J gave up 5 bases, with 7 bases separating them. The CDR3 region is CASSQDRHNEKLFF. CDR3 bases: TGCGCCAGCAGCCAAGACAGGCACAATGAAAAACTGTTTTTT.

The chain joins TRBV9 to TRBJ2-5; no clear D gene. Trimming took 1 base from V and 5 from J, leaving 12 bases between them. CDR1 is SGDLS and CDR2 is YYNGEE in the germline V gene. The CDR3 runs 14 residues. The CDR3 DNA is TGTGCCAGCAGCGTAAACCCCTTCCGGGAGACCCAGTACTTC. This codes for CASSVNPFRETQYF.

The chain carries TRBV28 and TRBJ2-1; 10 bases are shared with TRBD2. V was pared by 9 bases and J by 3 bases, with 23 bases of the junction left unmatched. Germline CDR1 MDHEN, CDR2 SYDVKM. The length of the CDR3 is 20 residues. CDR3 nucleotides: TGTGCCAGTCAAAGCTCCGGGAGGGGCTTTCTAGCGGGGGACTACAATGAGCAGTTCTTC. Protein sequence: CASQSSGRGFLAGDYNEQFF.

The chain is built from TRBV2 and TRBJ1-2, with a weak D call TRBD1 (5 bases). The germline CDR1 and CDR2 sequences are SNHLY and FYNNEI. This CDR3 has 13 amino acids. V was shortened by 3 bases and J by 7 bases, with 12 bases between the two germline ends. CDR3 loop: CASSDGRVGGYTF. The CDR3, as DNA: TGTGCCAGCAGTGACGGCAGGGTGGGTGGCTACACCTTC.

This clone was picked up one time. The chain couples TRBV9 to TRBJ2-1, with 8 bases fitting TRBD2. The ends lost 0 bases at V and 0 bases at J; junction bases unmatched: 11. Germline loops: CDR1 SGDLS, CDR2 YYNGEE. The CDR3 sequence is 19 residues long. The CDR3 reads CASSVDGSSGRSSYNEQFF. Here the CDR3 DNA reads TGTGCCAGCAGCGTAGATGGATCTAGCGGGCGAAGCTCCTACAATGAGCAGTTCTTC.

The chain has TRBV11-2 and TRBJ1-5; 10 nucleotides align to TRBD1. This CDR3 spans 17 amino acids. Germline V gene lookup returns CDR1 SGHAT and CDR2 FQNNGV. V was clipped by 0 bases and J by 4 bases; unmatched bases: 6. The CDR3 sequence is CASSLDGDRGPNQPQHF. CDR3 coding DNA: TGTGCCAGCAGCTTAGATGGGGACAGGGGCCCTAATCAGCCCCAGCATTTT.

V and J are TRBV9 and TRBJ2-5; 12 nucleotides match TRBD2. CDR1 is SGDLS and CDR2 is YYNGEE in the germline V gene. The CDR3 runs 16 residues. Here the CDR3 reads CASSVTSGGQWETQYF. The CDR3 coding sequence is TGTGCTTCTTCGGTAACTAGCGGGGGGCAGTGGGAGACCCAGTACTTC.

A note on this clone: Since the CDR3 does not end with the conserved phenylalanine or tryptophan, this likely comes from a read error. The DNA is left out, because the CDR3 cannot be placed on it with certainty; the CDR3 is given as TCRdb lists it. The chain has TRBV4-1 and TRBJ2-7; TRBD1, as called in the table, went unchecked against the DNA. Inclusive of both ends, the CDR3 amounts to 15 amino acids. CDR1 is MGHRA, CDR2 YSYEKL, per germline. The CDR3 loop reads CASSQEYPTGQGASI.

The gene calls are TRBV5-1 and TRBJ1-1; 9 nucleotides line up with TRBD1. The ends lost 8 bases at V and 4 bases at J; junction bases unmatched: 3. This CDR3 contains 12 residues. Germline lookup yields CDR1 SGHRS and CDR2 YFSETQ. CDR3 DNA: TGCGCCAGTGCGACAGGGGGCACTGAAGCTTTCTTT. It specifies CASATGGTEAFF.

The chain uses TRBV5-1 and TRBJ2-5; 7 bases map to TRBD1. V lost 4 bases, J lost 5 bases, and 8 bases stayed unmatched. This CDR3 has 14 amino acids. Germline values: CDR1 SGHRS, CDR2 YFSETQ. This CDR3 is CASSTSTGSETQYF. CDR3 in DNA: TGCGCCAGCAGCACCTCGACAGGGTCGGAGACCCAGTACTTC.

The gene calls are TRBV19 and TRBJ1-4; the match to TRBD1 covers 8 bases. From germline, CDR1 is LNHDA and CDR2 SQIVND (reference sequence). The V and J ends lost 7 bases and 0 bases, in that order; junction bases with no gene match: 13. The CDR3 is 18 amino acids. The CDR3 DNA follows: TGTGCCAGTACGGACCGGACAGGGATCGTTCCAACTAATGAAAAACTGTTTTTT. Residues: CASTDRTGIVPTNEKLFF.

This clone showed up just a few times. This sequence joins TRBV5-6 and TRBJ1-6; TRBD1 matches 7 bases. Germline assignment: CDR1 SGHDT and CDR2 YYEEEE. This CDR3 comprises 15 residues. The junction had 3 bases not matched to a gene; V was cut back by 0 bases and J by 6 bases. This CDR3 is CASSLVTGLNSPLHF. CDR3 in DNA: TGTGCCAGCAGCTTGGTGACAGGGCTTAATTCACCCCTCCACTTT. Using reference TRBV5-6 and TRBJ1-6 for the parts outside the CDR3, the full variable domain is DAGVTQSPTHLIKTRGQQVTLRCSPKSGHDTVSWYQQALGQGPQFIFQYYEEEERQRGNFPDRFSGHQFPNYSSELNVNALLLGDSALYLCASSLVTGLNSPLHFGNGTRLTVT.

The V and J genes are TRBV12-5 and TRBJ1-2; 8 bases align to TRBD1. The CDR3 consists of 16 residues. Germline values: CDR1 LGHNT, CDR2 FRNRAP. The J segment lost 5 bases and the V segment lost 2 bases, leaving 10 bases of the junction unmatched. CDR3 sequence (DNA): TGTGCTAGTGGTTTGATACTCGGACAGGGCCAGTATGGCTACACCTTC. Translating gives CASGLILGQGQYGYTF.

The V and J genes are TRBV5-6 and TRBJ2-7, with a possible D match to TRBD1 (5 bases). The CDR3 consists of 12 residues. The V and J ends lost 6 bases and 3 bases respectively, with 10 bases between them. Germline V gene sequence: CDR1 SGHDT, CDR2 YYEEEE. CDR3: CASTSDSYEQYF. For the CDR3, the DNA is TGTGCCAGCACCTCAGACAGCTACGAGCAGTACTTC.

This chain uses TRBV6-6 with TRBJ1-5, with D possibly matching TRBD1 (6 bases). The length of the CDR3 is 14 residues. Trimming took off 5 bases at V and 7 bases at J, with 15 bases between the two ends. Germline assignment: CDR1 MNHNY and CDR2 SVGAGI (reference sequence). Here the CDR3 reads CASSTRTVGQPQHF. In DNA, the CDR3 is TGTGCCAGCAGTACCCGGACAGTGGGGCAGCCCCAGCATTTT.

This rearrangement joins TRBV18 to TRBJ1-2; no definite D call. Germline CDR1 KGHSH, CDR2 LQKENI. CDR3 length: 13 residues. Trimming removed 5 bases from V and 5 bases from J, with 12 bases in between. DNA for the CDR3: TGTGCCAGCTCAGTGACACCCCTTTATGGCTACACCTTC. Encoded protein: CASSVTPLYGYTF.

This rearrangement joins TRBV14 to TRBJ2-4; the D is unclear. The germline V gene has CDR1 SGHDN and CDR2 FVKESK. The V and J ends lost 1 base and 0 bases respectively, with 7 bases between them. The CDR3 totals 15 residues. CDR3 DNA: TGTGCCAGCAGCCAAGGCGGATTAGCCAAAAACATTCAGTACTTC. Translated: CASSQGGLAKNIQYF.

This clone was seen just once. The chain couples TRBV5-4 to TRBJ2-1; 10 nucleotides align to TRBD2. CDR3 length: 15 amino acids. V lost 3 bases, J lost 8 bases, and 8 bases stayed unmatched. Germline lookup yields CDR1 SGHNT and CDR2 YYREEE (reference sequence). Written as DNA, the CDR3 is TGTGCCAGCAGCTCCTTCCTAGCGGGGGAGGATGAGCAGTTCTTC. It codes for CASSSFLAGEDEQFF. Combining the CDR3 with reference TRBV5-4 and TRBJ2-1 gives the whole variable domain ETGVTQSPTHLIKTRGQQVTLRCSSQSGHNTVSWYQQALGQGPQFIFQYYREEENGRGNFPPRFSGLQFPNYSSELNVNALELDDSALYLCASSSFLAGEDEQFFGPGTRLTVL.

This chain joins TRBV9 and TRBJ2-1; unclear D gene. In germline, CDR1 is SGDLS, CDR2 YYNGEE. The CDR3 covers 16 residues. Trimming removed 0 bases from V and 8 bases from J, with 18 bases in between. This CDR3 reads CASSVVNGRPYDEQFF. The CDR3 coding sequence is TGTGCCAGCAGCGTAGTAAACGGCAGGCCGTATGATGAGCAGTTCTTC.

V and J are TRBV18 and TRBJ2-2; D gene unclear. The germline V and J ends were trimmed by 0 bases and 8 bases, with 13 bases remaining between them. CDR3 length equals 15 residues. In germline, CDR1 is KGHSH, CDR2 LQKENI. The CDR3 DNA sequence: TGTGCCAGCTCACCACCGTCAACAGATCAGGGGGAGCTGTTTTTT. Its translation is CASSPPSTDQGELFF.

This sequence joins TRBV4-1 and TRBJ2-1; TRBD2 matches at 9 bases. The CDR3 loop spans 15 amino acids. Trimming removed 5 bases from V and 8 bases from J; junction bases left unmatched: 10. Germline loops: CDR1 MGHRA, CDR2 YSYEKL. The CDR3 protein is CASSFSGGGSDEQFF. CDR3 bases: TGCGCCAGCAGCTTTAGCGGGGGCGGTAGCGATGAGCAGTTCTTC.

The chain uses TRBV9 and TRBJ1-4; TRBD1 agrees at 7 bases. Germline CDR1 SGDLS, CDR2 YYNGEE. The ends lost 0 bases at V and 5 bases at J; junction bases unmatched: 4. The CDR3 is 15 amino acids. The CDR3 nucleotides are TGTGCCAGCAGCGTAGATGGGACAGAGAATGAAAAACTGTTTTTT. It specifies CASSVDGTENEKLFF.

This clone was detected a few times. This chain uses TRBV6-6 with TRBJ1-4, with TRBD1 identical over 9 bases. The CDR3 is made up of 15 amino acids. From germline, CDR1 is MNHNY and CDR2 SVGAGI (reference sequence). V lost 8 bases, J lost 5 bases, and 9 bases stayed unmatched. The CDR3 region is CASGGQGAWNEKLFF. DNA of the CDR3: TGTGCCAGCGGGGGACAGGGAGCTTGGAATGAAAAACTGTTTTTT.

This chain joins TRBV4-1 and TRBJ1-2, with D possibly being TRBD1 (5 bases). The CDR3 sequence is 15 residues long. The germline CDR1 and CDR2 sequences are MGHRA and YSYEKL. V was cut by 1 base and J by 2 bases, with 11 bases left in between. The CDR3 loop reads CASSQGAGLNYGYTF. CDR3 in DNA: TGCGCCAGCAGCCAAGGGGCAGGGTTAAACTATGGCTACACCTTC.

This clone was recorded a few times. The chain links TRBV7-9 to TRBJ1-2; D is unclear. V was cut by 1 base and J by 4 bases, with 10 bases left in between. Germline CDR1 and CDR2: SEHNR and FQNEAQ (reference sequence). This CDR3 spans 14 amino acids. The CDR3 region is CASSLVTGGYGYTF. The CDR3, as DNA: TGTGCCAGCAGCTTAGTAACCGGTGGCTATGGCTACACCTTC.

In DNA form, the CDR3 reads TGTGCCAGCAGCTTAGGAGGGGGCTTAAATGATGAGCAGTTCTTC. Its translation: CASSLGGGLNDEQFF. The chain links TRBV13 to TRBJ2-1; 7 bases align to TRBD1. Germline CDR1 is PRHDT and CDR2 is FYEKMQ (reference sequence). This CDR3 has 15 amino acids. Trimming removed 0 bases from V and 8 bases from J; junction bases left unmatched: 7.

The count of this clone is one. The chain is built from TRBV10-3 and TRBJ2-2; the D gene is possibly TRBD1 (6 bases). CDR3 length: 16 amino acids. From germline, CDR1 is ENHRY and CDR2 SYGVKD. Trimming removed 3 bases at V and 6 bases at J, with 17 bases between. The CDR3 nucleotides read TGTGCCATCAGTGATCTTGGGGGCCTCAGCTCCGGGGAGCTGTTTTTT. This sequence encodes CAISDLGGLSSGELFF.

J is TRBJ2-3 and V is TRBV5-4; 8 positions match TRBD2. This CDR3 contains 15 residues. Trimming removed 1 base from V and 4 bases from J; junction bases left unmatched: 5. The germline V gene encodes CDR1 SGHNT and CDR2 YYREEE (reference sequence). The CDR3 nucleotides read TGTGCCAGCAGCTTGTTATCGGGGGGGCCAGATACGCAGTATTTT. Encoded protein: CASSLLSGGPDTQYF.

This chain links TRBV5-1 with TRBJ2-3, with 9 bases matching TRBD2. This CDR3 contains 16 residues. CDR1 is SGHRS, CDR2 YFSETQ, per germline. Trimming cost V 2 bases and J 2 bases; bases outside gene matches: 6. The CDR3 nucleotides are TGCGCCAGCAGCTTCGGGTCTAGCGGGGCCACAGATACGCAGTATTTT. Protein product: CASSFGSSGATDTQYF. The whole variable domain, remainder taken from reference TRBV5-1 and TRBJ2-3, is KAGVTQTPRYLIKTRGQQVTLSCSPISGHRSVSWYQQTPGQGLQFLFEYFSETQRNKGNFPGRFSGRQFSNSRSEMNVSTLELGDSALYLCASSFGSSGATDTQYFGPGTRLTVL.